The source of this T cell receptor beta chain is a study of T cell changes during pregnancy in multiple sclerosis. The method was immunoSEQ multiplex PCR; TCRdb's version includes in-frame clones alone and lacks a portion of them. The table shows about 59,000 clones, with 85% to 90% occurring only once. Trimming removed 3 bases from V and 10 bases from J, with 5 bases in between. The CDR3 is made up of 10 amino acids. From germline, CDR1 is SGDLS and CDR2 YYNGEE. The sequence was obtained from a female donor in good health, enrolled as a control in a pregnancy study. The sequencing here drew on peripheral blood, taken in the first trimester of pregnancy. This sequence joins TRBV9 and TRBJ2-1, with a possible D match to TRBD2 (5 bases). The chain's CDR3 is CASSGGEQFF. The CDR3 DNA reads TGTGCCAGCAGCGGCGGGGAGCAGTTCTTC. The complete variable domain, with remaining parts taken from reference TRBV9 and TRBJ2-1, reads DSGVTQTPKHLITATGQRVTLRCSPRSGDLSVYWYQQSLDQGLQFLIQYYNGEERAKGNILERFSAQQFPDLHSELNLSSLELGDSALYFCASSGGEQFFGPGTRLTVL.